Following are 19 T cell receptor beta chains from one sample sequenced in a study of identical twins listed by TCRdb under 2016. Library creation used 5' RACE. Sequencing took place on an Illumina HiSeq 2000. Using fastp trimming at Q25 and MiXCR clonotype assembly, TCRdb reanalyzed the public sequencing data and kept in-frame beta chains. CDR3 protein duplicates are merged, each entry listing the most common genes and DNA. The sample data list 430,000 or so distinct CDR3 sequences, and approximately 24% of these were observed just once. The top ten clonotypes cover 2.5% to 3.5% of the sample. A further study also used this sample, focusing on T cells expressing NK-cell markers.

The sequencing sample was made of CD4+ T cells sorted from blood. The receptor source for this set is a woman under 30 in good health.

This clonotype appeared a few times. The chain is built from TRBV29-1 and TRBJ1-1, with D perhaps TRBD1 (5 bases). The CDR3 loop spans 14 amino acids. V was cut by 6 bases and J by 0 bases, with 14 bases left in between. The germline V gene has CDR1 SQVTM and CDR2 ANQGSEA. CDR3 amino acids: CSVSSGTLNTEAFF. In DNA, the CDR3 is TGCAGCGTCTCATCGGGGACTCTGAACACTGAAGCTTTCTTT.

V gene TRBV30 combines with J gene TRBJ2-1; 7 nucleotides line up with TRBD2. Germline loops: CDR1 GTSNPN, CDR2 SVGIG (reference sequence). Germline trimming cut 5 bases from V and 12 bases from J; bases unmatched to any gene: 7. The CDR3 consists of 11 residues. The CDR3 region is CAWDTSARQFF. The CDR3 DNA reads as TGTGCCTGGGATACTAGCGCTAGGCAGTTCTTC.

This clonotype has only a few counts. The V gene is TRBV2, the J gene TRBJ2-2, with 8 bases lining up with TRBD2. Germline trimming cut 7 bases from V and 4 bases from J; bases unmatched to any gene: 5. Germline CDR1 is SNHLY and CDR2 is FYNNEI. This CDR3 has 14 amino acids. The CDR3 protein is CASTGLAPTGELFF. The DNA of the CDR3 is TGTGCCAGCACCGGACTAGCCCCCACCGGGGAGCTGTTTTTT.

The genes are TRBV7-9 and TRBJ1-1; D uncertain. This CDR3 spans 16 amino acids. Germline CDR1 is SEHNR and CDR2 is FQNEAQ (reference sequence). Trimming took 5 bases from V and 4 from J, leaving 20 bases between them. The CDR3 loop is CASSPPYGGPVTEAFF. The CDR3 nucleotides are TGTGCCAGCAGCCCCCCATATGGAGGGCCGGTCACTGAAGCTTTCTTT.

This chain links TRBV20-1 with TRBJ1-5; a weak D match, TRBD1 (6 bases). The CDR3 totals 16 residues. Between the trimmed V and J ends, which lost 5 bases and 2 bases, there was a span of 19 bases. In germline, CDR1 is DFQATT, CDR2 SNEGSKA (reference sequence). Written as DNA, the CDR3 is TGCAGTGCTCTCATCGGCTCCGGACAGCGCAATCAGCCCCAGCATTTT. Amino acid sequence: CSALIGSGQRNQPQHF.

J is TRBJ2-1 and V is TRBV15; 8 positions match TRBD1. V lost 0 bases to trimming and J lost 6 bases; unmatched junction nucleotides: 1. Germline loops: CDR1 LNHNV, CDR2 YYDKDF (reference sequence). This CDR3 is 14 amino acids long. In DNA, the CDR3 is TGTGCCACCAGCAGAGATCAGGGGGCCAATGAGCAGTTCTTC. This translates into CATSRDQGANEQFF.

This clonotype occurred a few times. This rearrangement joins TRBV12-3 or TRBV12-4 to TRBJ2-7, with D maybe TRBD1 (5 bases). Trimming left V 3 bases short and J 7 bases short, with 16 bases between. This CDR3 contains 14 residues. CDR3 sequence reads: CASSFGQGIREQYF. In nucleotides, the CDR3 is TGTGCCAGCAGTTTTGGGCAGGGAATTAGAGAGCAGTACTTC.

V and J are TRBV20-1 and TRBJ2-7, with D unresolved. V lost 2 bases, J lost 4 bases, and 9 bases lay in between. In germline, CDR1 is DFQATT, CDR2 SNEGSKA (reference sequence). The CDR3 runs 12 residues. CDR3 in DNA: TGCAGTGCTAGACACCCGAATTACGAGCAGTACTTC. Amino acids: CSARHPNYEQYF.

This chain uses TRBV29-1 with TRBJ2-1; D is possibly TRBD2 (6 bases). Trimming took 7 bases from V and 4 from J, leaving 26 bases between them. The CDR3 has 17 residues. Per the germline V gene, CDR1 is SQVTM and CDR2 is ANQGSEA. CDR3 residues: CSALRGPGTGEYNEQFF. CDR3 coding DNA: TGCAGCGCCCTTCGGGGCCCCGGGACGGGAGAGTACAATGAGCAGTTCTTC.

V and J are TRBV7-3 and TRBJ1-1; D remains unclear. This CDR3 contains 16 residues. Per germline, CDR1 SGHTA and CDR2 FQGTGA. The V end was cut by 2 bases, the J end by 1 base, with 14 bases between. The CDR3 region is CASSLLDIGSNTEAFF. The CDR3 bases are TGTGCCAGCAGCTTATTGGATATTGGATCGAACACTGAAGCTTTCTTT.

The V call is TRBV19, the J call TRBJ1-5; 8 nucleotides match TRBD1. V shed 3 bases and J 2 bases; nucleotides not matched to a gene: 6. The length of the CDR3 is 16 residues. The germline CDR1 and CDR2 sequences are LNHDA and SQIVND (reference sequence). CDR3 loop: CASSMRQGAGNQPQHF. The CDR3 region has the DNA TGTGCCAGTAGTATGCGTCAGGGGGCGGGCAATCAGCCCCAGCATTTT.

The chain joins TRBV7-9 to TRBJ1-6; no definite D call. V lost 9 bases and J lost 0, with 6 bases in between. Germline assignment: CDR1 SEHNR and CDR2 FQNEAQ (reference sequence). The CDR3 is made up of 13 amino acids. The CDR3 region has the DNA TGTGCCAGTAGGAGCTCCTATAATTCACCCCTCCACTTT. It yields the protein CASRSSYNSPLHF.

This clonotype was found many times. The V and J genes are TRBV15 and TRBJ2-7; 7 bases align to TRBD1. This CDR3 is built from 13 residues. Trimming cost V 0 bases and J 6 bases; bases outside gene matches: 2. Germline assignment: CDR1 LNHNV and CDR2 YYDKDF (reference sequence). The CDR3 nucleotides are TGTGCCACCAGCAGAGAGACAGGGCGCGAGCAGTACTTC. Protein product: CATSRETGREQYF.

The chain is built from TRBV27 and TRBJ2-7; 7 positions agree with TRBD1. Germline V CDR1 and CDR2: MNHEY, SMNVEV (reference sequence). The length of the CDR3 is 15 residues. J lost 0 bases, V lost 6 bases, and 8 bases had no gene match. CDR3 in DNA: TGTGCCAGCAGATTCGGAACAGGGGCCTCCTACGAGCAGTACTTC. Protein product: CASRFGTGASYEQYF.

This clonotype was found a few times. The chain has TRBV15 and TRBJ2-5; D not resolved. The CDR3 runs to 15 residues. V was pared by 0 bases and J by 4 bases, with 12 bases between. Germline CDR1 LNHNV, CDR2 YYDKDF (reference sequence). The CDR3 loop is CATSRDLAEGETQYF. The DNA of the CDR3 is TGTGCCACCAGCAGAGATTTGGCGGAAGGAGAGACCCAGTACTTC. Combining the CDR3 with reference TRBV15 and TRBJ2-5 gives the whole variable domain DAMVIQNPRYQVTQFGKPVTLSCSQTLNHNVMYWYQQKSSQAPKLLFHYYDKDFNNEADTPDNFQSRRPNTSFCFLDIRSPGLGDTAMYLCATSRDLAEGETQYFGPGTRLLVL.

The V call is TRBV12-3 or TRBV12-4, the J call TRBJ1-2; D gene ambiguous. Trimming removed 7 bases at V and 3 bases at J, with 9 bases between. The CDR3 extends over 12 amino acids. The CDR3 sequence: CASTQRYYGYTF. DNA of the CDR3: TGTGCCAGCACCCAGAGGTACTATGGCTACACCTTC.

The genes are TRBV10-3 and TRBJ2-1; D is unresolved. Germline V gives CDR1 ENHRY, CDR2 SYGVKD. The CDR3 is made up of 12 amino acids. V gave up 4 bases and J gave up 10 bases, with 11 bases separating them. The CDR3 bases are TGTGCCATCAGTGTCAGTGCGGACGAGCAGTTCTTC. Amino acid sequence: CAISVSADEQFF.

This clonotype was detected a few times. This CDR3 is CSVQSGTVFYEQYF. In DNA, the CDR3 is TGCAGCGTTCAATCCGGGACGGTATTCTACGAGCAGTACTTC. The rearrangement links TRBV29-1 to TRBJ2-7; D tentatively fits TRBD1 or TRBD2 (5 bases each). Germline values: CDR1 SQVTM, CDR2 ANQGSEA. This CDR3 has 14 amino acids. V shed 5 bases and J shed 3 bases, with 17 bases lying between them.

This clonotype was counted a few times. The chain is built from TRBV20-1 and TRBJ2-7; D is ambiguous. The CDR3 spans 14 residues. V was trimmed by 6 bases and J by 2 bases, leaving 17 bases between them. The germline V gene encodes CDR1 DFQATT and CDR2 SNEGSKA (reference sequence). The CDR3 nucleotides read TGCAGTGCCTCACCAGGAAGTGGGGCCTACGAGCAGTACTTC. It is translated as CSASPGSGAYEQYF.